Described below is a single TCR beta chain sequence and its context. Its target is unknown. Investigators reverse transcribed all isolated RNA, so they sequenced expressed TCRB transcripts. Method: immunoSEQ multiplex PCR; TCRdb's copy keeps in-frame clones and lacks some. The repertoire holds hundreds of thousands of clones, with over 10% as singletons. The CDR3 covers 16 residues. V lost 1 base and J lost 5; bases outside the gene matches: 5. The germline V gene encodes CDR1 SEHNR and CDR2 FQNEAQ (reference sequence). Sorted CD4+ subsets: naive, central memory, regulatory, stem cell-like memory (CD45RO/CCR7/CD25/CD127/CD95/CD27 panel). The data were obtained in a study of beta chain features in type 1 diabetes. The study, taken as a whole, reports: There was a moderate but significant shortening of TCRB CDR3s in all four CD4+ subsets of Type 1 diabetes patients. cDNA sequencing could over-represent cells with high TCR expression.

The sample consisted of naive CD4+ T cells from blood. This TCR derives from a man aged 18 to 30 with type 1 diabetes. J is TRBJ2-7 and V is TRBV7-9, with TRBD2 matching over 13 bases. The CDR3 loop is CASSLDRGLAGNEQYF. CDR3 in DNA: TGTGCCAGCAGCTTAGATAGGGGACTAGCGGGGAACGAGCAGTACTTC. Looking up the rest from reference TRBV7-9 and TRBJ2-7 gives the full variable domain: DTGVSQNPRHKITKRGQNVTFRCDPISEHNRLYWYRQTLGQGPEFLTYFQNEAQLEKSRLLSDRFSAERPKGSFSTLEIQRTEQGDSAMYLCASSLDRGLAGNEQYFGPGTRLTVT.